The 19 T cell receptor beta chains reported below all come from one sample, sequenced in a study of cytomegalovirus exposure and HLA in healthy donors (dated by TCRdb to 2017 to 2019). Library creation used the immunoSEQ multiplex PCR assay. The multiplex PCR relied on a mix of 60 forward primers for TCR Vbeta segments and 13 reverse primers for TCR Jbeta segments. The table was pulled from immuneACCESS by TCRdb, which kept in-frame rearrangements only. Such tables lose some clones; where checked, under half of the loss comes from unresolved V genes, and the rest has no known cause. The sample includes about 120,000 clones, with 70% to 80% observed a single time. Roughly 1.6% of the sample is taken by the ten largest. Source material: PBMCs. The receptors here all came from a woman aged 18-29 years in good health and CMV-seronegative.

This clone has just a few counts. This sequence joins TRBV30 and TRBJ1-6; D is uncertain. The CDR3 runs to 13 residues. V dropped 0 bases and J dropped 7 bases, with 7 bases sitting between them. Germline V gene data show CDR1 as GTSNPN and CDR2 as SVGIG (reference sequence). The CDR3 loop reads CAWSVRANSPLHF. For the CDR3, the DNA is TGTGCCTGGAGTGTGAGGGCGAATTCACCCCTCCACTTT.

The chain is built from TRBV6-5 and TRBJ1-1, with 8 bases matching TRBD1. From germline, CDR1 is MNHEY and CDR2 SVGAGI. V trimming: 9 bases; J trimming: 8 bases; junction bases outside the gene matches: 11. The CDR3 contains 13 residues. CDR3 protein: CASSGGQGVEAFF. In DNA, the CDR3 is TGTGCCAGTTCAGGGGGCCAGGGGGTAGAAGCTTTCTTT.

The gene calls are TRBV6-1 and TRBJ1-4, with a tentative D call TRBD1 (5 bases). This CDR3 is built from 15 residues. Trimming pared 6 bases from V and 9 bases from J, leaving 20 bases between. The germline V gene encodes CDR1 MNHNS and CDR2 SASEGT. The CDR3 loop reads CASSAPAREVKKLFF. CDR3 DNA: TGTGCCAGCAGCGCCCCGGCCAGGGAAGTAAAAAAACTGTTTTTT.

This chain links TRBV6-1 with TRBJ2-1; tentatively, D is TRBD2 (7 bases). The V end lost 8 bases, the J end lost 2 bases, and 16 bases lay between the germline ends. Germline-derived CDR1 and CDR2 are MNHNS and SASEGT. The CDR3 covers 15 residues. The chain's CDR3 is CASGLDGGPYNEQFF. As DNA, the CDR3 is TGTGCCAGCGGACTAGATGGGGGGCCCTACAATGAGCAGTTCTTC.

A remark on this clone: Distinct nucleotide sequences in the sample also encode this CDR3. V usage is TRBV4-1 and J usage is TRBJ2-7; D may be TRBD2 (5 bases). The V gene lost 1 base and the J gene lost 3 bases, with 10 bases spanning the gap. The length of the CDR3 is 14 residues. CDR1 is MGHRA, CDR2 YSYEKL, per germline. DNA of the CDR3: TGCGCCAGCAGCCAAGGACCGGGGAGCTACGAGCAGTACTTC. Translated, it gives CASSQGPGSYEQYF.

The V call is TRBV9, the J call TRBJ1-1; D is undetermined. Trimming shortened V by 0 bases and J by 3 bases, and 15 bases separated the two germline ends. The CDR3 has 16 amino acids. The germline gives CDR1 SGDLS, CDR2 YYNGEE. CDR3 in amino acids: CASSVGGGSSDTEAFF. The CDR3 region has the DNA TGTGCCAGCAGCGTAGGAGGAGGGTCCTCCGACACTGAAGCTTTCTTT.

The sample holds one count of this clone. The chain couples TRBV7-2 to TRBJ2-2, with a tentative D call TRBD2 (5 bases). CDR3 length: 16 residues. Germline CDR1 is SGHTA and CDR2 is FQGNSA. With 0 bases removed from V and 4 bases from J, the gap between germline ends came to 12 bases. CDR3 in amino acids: CASSLAWFGVTGELFF. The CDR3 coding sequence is TGTGCCAGCAGCTTAGCTTGGTTCGGGGTCACCGGGGAGCTGTTTTTT.

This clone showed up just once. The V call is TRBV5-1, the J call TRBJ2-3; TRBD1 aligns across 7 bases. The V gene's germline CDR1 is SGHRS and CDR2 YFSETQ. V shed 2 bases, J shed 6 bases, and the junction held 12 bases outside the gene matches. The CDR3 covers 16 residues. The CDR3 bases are TGCGCCAGCAGCTTTCGGGTGGGACAGTCAACGGATACGCAGTATTTT. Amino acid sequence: CASSFRVGQSTDTQYF.

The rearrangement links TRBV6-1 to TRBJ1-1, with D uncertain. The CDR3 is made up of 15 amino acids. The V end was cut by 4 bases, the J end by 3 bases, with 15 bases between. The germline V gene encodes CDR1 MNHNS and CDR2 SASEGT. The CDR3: CASSGSGRKDTEAFF. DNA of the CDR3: TGTGCCAGCAGTGGCTCCGGGAGAAAGGACACTGAAGCTTTCTTT.

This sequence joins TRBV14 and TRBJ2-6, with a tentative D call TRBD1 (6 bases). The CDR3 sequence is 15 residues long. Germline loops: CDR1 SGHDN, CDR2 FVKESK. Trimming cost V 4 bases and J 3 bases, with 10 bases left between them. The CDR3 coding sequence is TGTGCCAGCAGCCCTCAGGGGCTTGGGGCCAACGTCCTGACTTTC. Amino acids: CASSPQGLGANVLTF.

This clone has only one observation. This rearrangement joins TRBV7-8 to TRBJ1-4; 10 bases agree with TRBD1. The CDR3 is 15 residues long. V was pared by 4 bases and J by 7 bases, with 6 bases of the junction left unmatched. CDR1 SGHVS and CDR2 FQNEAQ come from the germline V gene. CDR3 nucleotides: TGTGCCAGCAGCTCCCGGACAGGGGGATTTGAAAAACTGTTTTTT. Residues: CASSSRTGGFEKLFF.

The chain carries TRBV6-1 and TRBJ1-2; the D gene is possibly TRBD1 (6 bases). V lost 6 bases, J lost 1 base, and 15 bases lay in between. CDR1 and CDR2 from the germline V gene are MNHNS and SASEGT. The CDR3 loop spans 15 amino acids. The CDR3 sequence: CASSLLRGGNYGYTF. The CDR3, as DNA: TGTGCCAGCAGCCTTCTAAGGGGGGGTAACTATGGCTACACCTTC.

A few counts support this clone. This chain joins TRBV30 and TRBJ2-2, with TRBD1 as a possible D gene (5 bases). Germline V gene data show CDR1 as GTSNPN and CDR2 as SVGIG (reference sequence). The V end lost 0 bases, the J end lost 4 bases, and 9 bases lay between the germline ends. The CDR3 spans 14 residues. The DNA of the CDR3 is TGTGCCTGGAGTGTGGTCAGGGTCACCGGGGAGCTGTTTTTT. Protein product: CAWSVVRVTGELFF.

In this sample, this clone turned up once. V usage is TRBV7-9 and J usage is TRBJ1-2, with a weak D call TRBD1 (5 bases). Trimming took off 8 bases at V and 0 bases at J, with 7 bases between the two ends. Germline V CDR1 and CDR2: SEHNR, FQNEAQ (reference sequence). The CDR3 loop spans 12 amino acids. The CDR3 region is CASQGTNYGYTF. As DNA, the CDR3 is TGTGCCAGCCAGGGTACTAACTATGGCTACACCTTC.

DNA for the CDR3: TGTGCCAGCATGCAGAACTATGGCTACACCTTC. This translates into CASMQNYGYTF. This chain joins TRBV6-5 and TRBJ1-2, with unresolved D. CDR3 length: 11 amino acids. Germline V gene lookup returns CDR1 MNHEY and CDR2 SVGAGI. The V and J ends lost 7 bases and 2 bases respectively, with 5 bases between them.

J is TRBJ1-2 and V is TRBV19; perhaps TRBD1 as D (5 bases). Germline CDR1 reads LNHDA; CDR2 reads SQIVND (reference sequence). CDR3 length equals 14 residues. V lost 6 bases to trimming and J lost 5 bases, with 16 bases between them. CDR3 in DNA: TGTGCCAGTAGCTCTCAGGGAAAACTTTATGGCTACACCTTC. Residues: CASSSQGKLYGYTF.

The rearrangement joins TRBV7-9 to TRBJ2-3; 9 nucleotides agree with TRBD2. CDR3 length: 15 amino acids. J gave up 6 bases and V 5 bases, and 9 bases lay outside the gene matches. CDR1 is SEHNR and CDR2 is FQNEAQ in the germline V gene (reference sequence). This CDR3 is CASSKGLAVLDTQYF. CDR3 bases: TGTGCCAGCAGCAAGGGACTAGCCGTCCTCGATACGCAGTATTTT.

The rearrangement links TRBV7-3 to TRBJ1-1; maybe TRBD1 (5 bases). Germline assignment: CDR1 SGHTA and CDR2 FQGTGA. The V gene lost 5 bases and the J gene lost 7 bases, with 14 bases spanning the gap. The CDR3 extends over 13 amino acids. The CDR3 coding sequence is TGTGCCAGCAGCCAAGCAGGGCTACTTGAAGCTTTCTTT. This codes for CASSQAGLLEAFF.

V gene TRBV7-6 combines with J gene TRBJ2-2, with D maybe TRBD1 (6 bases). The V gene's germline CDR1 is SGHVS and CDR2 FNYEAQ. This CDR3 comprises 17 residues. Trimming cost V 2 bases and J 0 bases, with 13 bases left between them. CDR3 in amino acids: CASSLRVGATNTGELFF. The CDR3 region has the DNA TGTGCCAGCAGCTTACGGGTGGGGGCGACGAACACCGGGGAGCTGTTTTTT.